The following is a T cell receptor (beta chain) sequence with its context. There are many counts of this clonotype. Its antigen remains undetermined. Qualities for individual bases were not recorded, and no much larger clone is one base off. Amplification of TCR beta CDR3 regions was carried out from RNA transcripts. For the first round of RT-PCR on the TCR CDR3, the HTBI primer set was used together with the Qiagen OneStep RT-PCR kit. A second multiplex PCR round built the libraries, followed by size selection and purification. Paired-end sequencing of the libraries was performed with 100 bp reads on an Illumina HiSeq2000. The authors' pipeline ran thus. SOAPnuke was used to process the raw data, throwing out any read that contained adapters or uncalled bases, had a mean Phred below 15, or lacked an exact constant-primer or identifier match. High-quality paired reads were merged using COPE v1.2.5, and each unique nucleotide sequence was defined as a clonotype. MiTCR v1.1 was used to align clonotypes to the IMGT TRBV, TRBD and TRBJ reference segments. Analysis was restricted to V-J combinations with a frequency above 0.0001, which covered approximately 99% of repertoires. A TCS score was defined as the ratio of F50 (clonal expansion) to E x V (chaos), with BLOSUM62-based TCRdist applied between CDR3 peptides within each V-J. Welch's t-statistics and random forest reduced around 520 V-J features to 13, which were used in a naive Bayes classifier (R e1071). TCRdb's own reprocessing of the public reads used fastp at Q25 and MiXCR and kept productive beta chains. Records with the same CDR3 protein are collapsed into one entry carrying the most frequent genes and DNA. These V and J calls originate from TCRdb's pipeline instead of the authors' own analysis. For this sample the table gives roughly 530,000 distinct CDR3 sequences, of which 15% to 20% were detected only once. 17% of the sample belongs to the ten largest clones.

According to the germline V gene, CDR1 reads SQVTM and CDR2 reads ANQGSEA. The CDR3 contains 10 residues, cysteine and phenylalanine counted. This entry keeps only the CDR3 DNA: 30 bases, framed from base 1. Trimming costs V 7 bases and J 11 bases, and their ends lie 12 bases apart. This entry is derived from a study of T cells in Graves' hyperthyroidism and ophthalmopathy (dated by TCRdb to about 2019). A note on the overall study: Peripheral blood was sampled at the time of initial diagnosis, prior to any treatment. A discovery cohort of about a hundred patients, roughly 40 with Graves' ophthalmopathy and 57 with stable Graves' hyperthyroidism, was used to find distinguishing TCR V-J signatures. Whether ophthalmopathy could be predicted prospectively was tested in an independent validation cohort made up of under 20 hyperthyroidism patients plus 17 patients who later progressed to ophthalmopathy. For training and testing, the approximately 97 patients in the discovery cohort were randomly divided in a 7:3 ratio. Thyroid tissue and blood T-cell repertoires from six Graves' hyperthyroidism patients were also compared in the study. After sampling, hyperthyroidism patients received methimazole starting at 30 mg daily, and ophthalmopathy patients received high-dose intravenous methylprednisolone. The paper reports TCR Vbeta CDR3 sequencing of approximately 140 peripheral blood samples: 43 ophthalmopathy, approximately 74 hyperthyroidism and approximately 17 progressor patients. The investigation overall reported the following: Most expanded thyroid clonotypes (frequency above 0.001) were also detected in blood, a finding suggesting that blood repertoires may reflect thyroid immune responses. During validation, the model predicted progression to ophthalmopathy a median of roughly 7.1 months ahead of onset, with 60% to 71% sensitivity and 72% to 80% specificity. No statistical method was used to fix the sample size in advance, and group allocation was not hidden from the investigators. Ophthalmopathy was separated from stable hyperthyroidism by a 13 V-J signature model, with 85% to 90% sensitivity and approximately 81% specificity obtained in cross-validation and 80%/75% obtained in testing.

Ophthalmopathy patients had moderately to severely active disease, Clinical Activity Score of at least 3, NOSPECS grade of at least 4, and duration under 3 months. Any patient with an uncontrolled infection, another autoimmune disease, pregnancy or lactation was excluded. Diagnoses were established on the basis of clinical symptoms, serum thyroxine and TRAb, thyroid ultrasound, and orbital computed tomography. Ficoll-Paque density gradient centrifugation was used to isolate PBMCs from about 9.4 ml of fresh peripheral blood. Trizol reagent was used to extract total RNA, and RNA quality was then checked on an Agilent 2100 Bioanalyzer.

Sample: blood. The source is a woman under 30 with Graves' ophthalmopathy. This sequence uses TRBV29-1 and TRBJ2-1, with the D gene uncertain. The DNA reads as follows: TGCAGCGCTGAGACCTACCAGCAGTTCTTC. It translates as CSAETYQQFF.